This T cell receptor beta chain was identified in a study of blood T cell repertoires in COVID-19. Sequencing used immunoSEQ multiplex PCR; TCRdb keeps in-frame clones, though not all of them. The sample records a few hundred thousand clones, 80% to 90% being singletons. The CDR3 runs to 17 residues. The germline CDR1 and CDR2 sequences are LNHDA and SQIVND (reference sequence). The ends lost 3 bases at V and 0 bases at J; junction bases unmatched: 6. The origin of this receptor is a woman aged 45-60 years with COVID-19, enrolled during active disease. V is TRBV19 and J is TRBJ1-5; 9 bases are shared with TRBD1. Material for sequencing was peripheral blood. CDR3 residues: CASSILTGGNSNQPQHF. For the CDR3, the DNA is TGTGCCAGTAGTATCCTGACAGGGGGGAATAGCAATCAGCCCCAGCATTTT.